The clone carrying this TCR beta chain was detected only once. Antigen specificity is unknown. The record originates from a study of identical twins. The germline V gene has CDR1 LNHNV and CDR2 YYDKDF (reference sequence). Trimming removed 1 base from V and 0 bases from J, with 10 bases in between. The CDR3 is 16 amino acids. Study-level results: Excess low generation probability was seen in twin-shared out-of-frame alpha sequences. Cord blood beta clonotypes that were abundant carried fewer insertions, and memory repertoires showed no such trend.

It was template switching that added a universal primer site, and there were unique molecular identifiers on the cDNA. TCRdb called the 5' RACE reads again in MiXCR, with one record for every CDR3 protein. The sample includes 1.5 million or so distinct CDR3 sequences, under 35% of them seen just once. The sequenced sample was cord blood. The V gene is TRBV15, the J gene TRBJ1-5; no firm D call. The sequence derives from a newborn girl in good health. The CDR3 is CATSRAPGTSNQPQHF. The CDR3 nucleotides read TGTGCCACCAGCAGAGCTCCGGGCACTAGCAATCAGCCCCAGCATTTT.